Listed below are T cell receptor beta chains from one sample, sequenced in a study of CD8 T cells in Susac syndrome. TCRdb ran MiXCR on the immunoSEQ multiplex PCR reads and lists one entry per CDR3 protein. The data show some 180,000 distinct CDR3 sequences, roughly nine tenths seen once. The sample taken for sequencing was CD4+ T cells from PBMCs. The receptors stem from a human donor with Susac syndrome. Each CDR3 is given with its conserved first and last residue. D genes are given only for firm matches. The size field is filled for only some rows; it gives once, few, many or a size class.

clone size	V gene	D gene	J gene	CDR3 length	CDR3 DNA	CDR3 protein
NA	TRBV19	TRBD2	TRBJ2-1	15	TGTGCCAGTAGGATGGCACTAGCGCACTACAATGAGCAGTTCTTC	CASRMALAHYNEQFF
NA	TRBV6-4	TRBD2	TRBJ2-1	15	TGTGCCAGCAGAAGAACTAGCGGGAGTCGGGATGAGCAGTTCTTC	CASRRTSGSRDEQFF
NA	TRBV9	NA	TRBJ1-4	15	TGTGCCAGCAGCGTGGGTTCCAGGACTAATGAAAAACTGTTTTTT	CASSVGSRTNEKLFF
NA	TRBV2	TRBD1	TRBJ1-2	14	TGTGCCAGCACCTCCGCCGGGACAGGGGTTGGCTACACCTTC	CASTSAGTGVGYTF
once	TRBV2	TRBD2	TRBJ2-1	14	TGTGCCAGCAGCCAGCGGGGGGGCAGGAATGAGCAGTTCTTC	CASSQRGGRNEQFF
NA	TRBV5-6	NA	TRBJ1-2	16	TGTGCCAGCAGCTCCGGACAGACGCTACTGACCTATGGCTACACCTTC	CASSSGQTLLTYGYTF
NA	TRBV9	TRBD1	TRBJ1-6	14	TGTGCCAGCAGCTTAACAGGGGATAATTCACCCCTCCACTTT	CASSLTGDNSPLHF
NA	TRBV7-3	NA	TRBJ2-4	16	TGTGCCAGCAGCTCCAGGACAAGGGATGCTGGTGACATTCAGTACTTC	CASSSRTRDAGDIQYF
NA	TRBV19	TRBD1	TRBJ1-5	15	TGTGCCAGTAGCCACCCCGGGACAGACAATCAGCCCCAGCATTTT	CASSHPGTDNQPQHF
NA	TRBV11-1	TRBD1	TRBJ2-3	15	TGTGCCAGCAGCCTCCGGGACAGGACCACAGATACGCAGTATTTT	CASSLRDRTTDTQYF
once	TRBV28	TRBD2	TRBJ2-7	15	TGTGCCAGCAGTTCCTCCCCTAGCGGGGGCCTGGGTTGGTACTTC	CASSSSPSGGLGWYF
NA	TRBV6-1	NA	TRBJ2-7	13	TGTGCCAGTGCTAGGCAGGGCGTTTACGAGCAGTACTTC	CASARQGVYEQYF
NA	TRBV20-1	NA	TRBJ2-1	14	TGCAGTGCTAGAGATCTAAGCTCCTACAATGAGCAGTTCTTC	CSARDLSSYNEQFF
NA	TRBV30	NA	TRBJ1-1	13	TGTGCCTGGATGAAGGCAGGGAGGGCTGAAGCTTTCTTT	CAWMKAGRAEAFF
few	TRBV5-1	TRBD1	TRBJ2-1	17	TGCGCCAGCAGCCTAGGGTCCCAGACAGGGTACTACAATGAGCAGTTCTTC	CASSLGSQTGYYNEQFF
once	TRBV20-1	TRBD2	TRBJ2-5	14	TGCAGTGCTAGACTAGCGGGGTCCCAAGAGACCCAGTACTTC	CSARLAGSQETQYF
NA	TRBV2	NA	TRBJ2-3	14	TGTGCCAGCAGTGAGCTTAGCGGCACAGATACGCAGTATTTT	CASSELSGTDTQYF
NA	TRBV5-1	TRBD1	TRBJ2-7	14	TGCGCCACCCGTAGTGGGGACAGGGATAACGAGCAGTACTTC	CATRSGDRDNEQYF
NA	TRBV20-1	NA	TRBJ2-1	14	TGCAGTGCTAGAGCGGCGGGGAGATCCCCTGAGCAGTTCTTC	CSARAAGRSPEQFF
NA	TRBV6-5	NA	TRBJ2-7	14	TGTGCCAGCAGTACTGCAGGGACCTCCTACGAGCAGTACTTC	CASSTAGTSYEQYF
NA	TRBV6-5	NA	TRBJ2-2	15	TGTGCCAGCAGTTACTACTCCGGGTACACCGGGGAGCTGTTTTTT	CASSYYSGYTGELFF
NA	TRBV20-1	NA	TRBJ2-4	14	TGCAGTGCTAGACCGAGCGGCCGCAAAAACATTCAGTACTTC	CSARPSGRKNIQYF
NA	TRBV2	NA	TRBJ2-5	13	TGTGCCAGCAGCCAGGTCACTAAAGAGACCCAGTACTTC	CASSQVTKETQYF
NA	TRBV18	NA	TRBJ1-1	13	TGTGCCAGCTCACCGAACCGGGAGGCCGAAGCTTTCTTT	CASSPNREAEAFF